This T cell receptor (beta chain) was captured in a study of vaccination and CD4 T cells after COVID-19. Background on the study: Every participant had a vaccine, which was either BNT162b2 or mRNA-1273, given in two doses. Investigators stimulated cells with overlapping spike peptides drawn from SARS-CoV-2, HCoV-NL63, HCoV-OC43 and HCoV-229E.

Treatment defined: 10-day PBMC culture with coronavirus spike peptide pools or control peptides (ViraFEST assay). Germline V CDR1 and CDR2: GTSNPN, SVGIG (reference sequence). This CDR3 has 15 residues. The germline V and J ends were trimmed by 2 bases and 0 bases, with 13 bases remaining between them. As concerns this clonotype: Its target is not known.

Oncomine TCR Beta short-read sequencing was applied to DNA from cultured CD4+ T cells. TCRdb called the PCR reads again in MiXCR, with one record for every CDR3 protein. The top ten hold around 30% of the sample, which has fewer than 9,000 distinct CDR3 sequences, under 75% seen once. This receptor was obtained from a human donor who had recovered from COVID-19. The chain recombines TRBV30 with TRBJ2-5; the D gene could be TRBD1 or TRBD2 (5 bases each). Sequencing input: CD4+ T cells from blood, cultured in vitro. The CDR3 loop reads CAWSPGWGYQETQYF. Here the CDR3 DNA reads TGTGCCTGGAGTCCAGGGTGGGGGTACCAAGAGACCCAGTACTTC. Filled out from reference TRBV30 and TRBJ2-5, the complete variable domain reads SQTIHQWPATLVQPVGSPLSLECTVEGTSNPNLYWYRQAAGRGLQLLFYSVGIGQISSEVPQNLSASRPQDRQFILSSKKLLLSDSGFYLCAWSPGWGYQETQYFGPGTRLLVL.